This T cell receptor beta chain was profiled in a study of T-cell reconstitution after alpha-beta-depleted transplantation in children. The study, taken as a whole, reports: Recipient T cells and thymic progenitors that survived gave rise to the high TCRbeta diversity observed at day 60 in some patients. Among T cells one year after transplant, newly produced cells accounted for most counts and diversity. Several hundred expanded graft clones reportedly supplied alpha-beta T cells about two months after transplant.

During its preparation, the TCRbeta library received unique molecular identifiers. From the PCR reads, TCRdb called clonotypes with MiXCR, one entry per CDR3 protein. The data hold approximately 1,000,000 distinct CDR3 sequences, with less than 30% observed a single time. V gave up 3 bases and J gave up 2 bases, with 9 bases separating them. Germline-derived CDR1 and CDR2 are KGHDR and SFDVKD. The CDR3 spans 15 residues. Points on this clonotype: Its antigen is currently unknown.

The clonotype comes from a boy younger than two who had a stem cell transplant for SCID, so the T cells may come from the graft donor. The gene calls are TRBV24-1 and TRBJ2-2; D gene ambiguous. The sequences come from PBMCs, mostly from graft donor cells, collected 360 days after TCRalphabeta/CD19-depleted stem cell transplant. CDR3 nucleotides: TGTGCCACCAGTGATCGCCAAGCTAACACCGGGGAGCTGTTTTTT. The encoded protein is CATSDRQANTGELFF.